This TCR beta chain was documented in a study of shared clonotypes between healthy human individuals. Terminally differentiated effector memory CD45RA+ cells were excluded by CCR7 positive selection of CD45RO-negative cells. This CDR3 has 16 residues. The V gene's germline CDR1 is MGHRA and CDR2 YSYEKL. J lost 5 bases, V lost 1 base, and 6 bases had no gene match. To note about this clone: What it recognizes is unknown.

The study, taken as a whole, reports: Richness estimates generally favored naive over memory subsets. About 5% was the fraction of naive CD4 clonotypes found shared across a few donors.

Method: immunoSEQ multiplex PCR; TCRdb's copy keeps in-frame clones and lacks some. The top ten clones hold about 0.25% of a sample with 700,000 to 950,000 clones, about 96% of them seen once. V gene TRBV4-1 combines with J gene TRBJ1-4; 8 bases line up with TRBD1. Material for sequencing was naive CD8+ T cells sorted from blood. The clonotype comes from a man aged 30-40 years in good health. The CDR3 here is CASSQGVGQANEKLFF. CDR3 nucleotide sequence: TGCGCCAGCAGCCAAGGGGTGGGACAGGCGAATGAAAAACTGTTTTTT.